This TCR beta chain emerged from a study of shared clonotypes between healthy human individuals (TCRdb year 2020). Turning to the overall study: A few men and two women, aged 18 to 49 years, made up the cohort. For each donor, three plates each were used for CD4 naive and CD4 memory, two plates were used for CD8 naive, and one plate was used for CD8 memory. To estimate repertoire size and how much clonotype sharing occurs between individuals, the study deeply sequenced the blood TCR repertoires of five healthy adults. Different laboratories and diverse techniques were used to prepare libraries and sequence TCR repertoires, to increase sequencing depth and limit assay-specific biases. Each donor's leukapheresis produced roughly between roughly 0.85 and 9.5 billion PBMCs. Results and caveats for the whole study, not just this receptor: The genetic and exposure-history diversity represented was limited by the small number of donors. About 5% of naive CD4, roughly 3.5% of naive CD8, around 2.3% of memory CD4, and 0.4% of memory CD8 clonotypes were shared across a handful of donors. Naive subsets generally had larger estimated clonotype richness than memory subsets did. Compared with non-shared clonotypes, clonotypes shared by all four sorted-subset donors had higher generation probabilities. Pairwise subsampling led to the expectation that sequencing depth would affect the degree of clonotype sharing among donors. Rarefaction of sorted-subset datasets indicated incomplete sequencing despite the large sequencing depth. Sampling was restricted to blood, and TCR repertoires in tissues likely differ from the TCR repertoires found in blood.

Healthy HIV-negative adults with no recently reported acute infections or vaccinations were included as donors. Only Caucasian adults living in Nashville, Tennessee, USA were represented among the donors. CD4+ T cells were enriched by magnetic negative selection, after which naive cells were positively selected on CD45RA and the negative fraction was taken as the memory subset. Blood was obtained by leukapheresis, after which PBMCs were separated by Ficoll-Histopaque density gradient centrifugation and cryopreserved in liquid nitrogen vapor phase. Purity and quantity of every magnetically sorted T cell population were checked by analytical flow cytometry. Each sorted fraction had its genomic DNA isolated and then quantified by UV absorbance on a Nanodrop 2000c. As regards this clone: It has no known antigen specificity. No per-base quality is available; no much larger clone lies one base away.

Using the deep immunoSEQ assay, TCR CDR3 regions were amplified from genomic DNA by multiplex PCR. Genomic DNA extracted from each cell subset was distributed evenly over all wells of several immunoSEQ 96-well plates, and each plate served as one replicate. For sorted subsets, roughly 200 ng genomic DNA, equal to approximately 30,000 T cell genomes, was loaded into each replicate PCR. The purified libraries were quantified using a Qubit 3.0 fluorometer, sized with a Bioanalyzer 2100, and then quantified again using the KAPA Library Quantification kit. Every immunoSEQ 96-well plate was sequenced on a dedicated single-read 150-cycle Illumina NextSeq 550 flow cell. The authors' analysis ran thus. The immunoSEQ output contained only junctional sequences without quality scores, so filtering could not match that applied to full-length reads. Sequences were annotated with PyIR, a Python wrapper for IgBLAST v1.9, using IMGT germline references to assign V/J genes and CDR3. Any read was removed if the V/J assignment was weak (E-value above 1e-6), the CDR3 was missing, or the read contained stop codons, out-of-frame junctions, or ambiguous translated residues. V3J clonotypes were defined as sequences sharing the same inferred V gene, J gene, and CDR3 amino acid sequence. The percentage overlap between two repertoires was calculated by dividing the number of shared unique clonotypes by the size of the smaller repertoire. Three approaches were used to assess repertoire richness: RTK rarefaction, the Chao1 estimator, and Recon v2.1 estimates of unobserved clonotypes. OLGA was used to compute generation probabilities for all TCRbeta clonotypes that the gDNA method yielded from a few donors. TCRdb carries this immuneACCESS record with in-frame sequences only. Its versions omit some clonotypes, under half of them owing to an unresolved V gene in the studies checked, with the rest unexplained. The V and J calls and clone size were taken over from that table, and D and trimming were inferred from the DNA. A total of around 1.1 million clones appear in this sample, 60% to 80% of them only once. The ten biggest clones cover more than 0.85% of the sample.

The sequencing sample was made of memory CD4+ T cells from PBMCs. The intended sense of this specimen's cell subset or site label: CD45RA-negative fraction. This TCR was sampled from a man younger than 35 in good health. Some clones in this sample may be carry-over from other donors' samples.

The DNA sequence is TGCGCCAGCAGCCCCCGGGGAGTCTCCTACGAGCAGTACTTC. Translated, this gives CASSPRGVSYEQYF. The V gene is TRBV5-1 and the J gene is TRBJ2-7; matching of 5 bases hints at TRBD2 as the D gene. Per the germline V gene, SGHRS is the CDR1 and YFSETQ is the CDR2. The CDR3 sequence holds 14 residues, the cysteine and phenylalanine included. Left in the record is the CDR3 DNA by itself, 42 bases read in frame from the first base. V lost 4 bases and J lost 0 bases; the stretch between them is 11 bases long. The CDR3, completed at both ends by the reference TRBV5-1 and TRBJ2-7 genes, gives the full variable domain KAGVTQTPRYLIKTRGQQVTLSCSPISGHRSVSWYQQTPGQGLQFLFEYFSETQRNKGNFPGRFSGRQFSNSRSEMNVSTLELGDSALYLCASSPRGVSYEQYFGPGTRLTVT.